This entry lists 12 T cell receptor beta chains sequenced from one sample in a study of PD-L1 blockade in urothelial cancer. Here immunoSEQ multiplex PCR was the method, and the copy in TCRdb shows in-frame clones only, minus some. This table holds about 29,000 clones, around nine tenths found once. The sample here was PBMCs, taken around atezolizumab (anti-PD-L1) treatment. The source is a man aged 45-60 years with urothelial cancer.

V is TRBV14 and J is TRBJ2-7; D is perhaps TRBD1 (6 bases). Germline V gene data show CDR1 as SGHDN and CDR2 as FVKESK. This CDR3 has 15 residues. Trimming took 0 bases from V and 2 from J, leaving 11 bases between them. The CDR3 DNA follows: TGTGCCAGCAGCCAAGAAGGGACACCCCCCTACGAGCAGTACTTC. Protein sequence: CASSQEGTPPYEQYF.

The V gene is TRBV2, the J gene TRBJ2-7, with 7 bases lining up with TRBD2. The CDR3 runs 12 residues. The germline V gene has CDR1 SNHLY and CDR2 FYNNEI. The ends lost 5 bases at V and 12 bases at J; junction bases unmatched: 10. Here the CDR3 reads CASSKSGTVLYF. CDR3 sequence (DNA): TGTGCCAGCAGTAAAAGCGGGACGGTATTGTACTTC.

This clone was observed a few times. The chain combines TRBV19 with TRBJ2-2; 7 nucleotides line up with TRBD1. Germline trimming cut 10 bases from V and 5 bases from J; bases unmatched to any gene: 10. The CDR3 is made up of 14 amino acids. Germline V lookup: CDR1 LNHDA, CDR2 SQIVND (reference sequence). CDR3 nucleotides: TGTGCCACCAAAAGACAGGGTGAAACCGGGGAGCTGTTTTTT. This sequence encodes CATKRQGETGELFF.

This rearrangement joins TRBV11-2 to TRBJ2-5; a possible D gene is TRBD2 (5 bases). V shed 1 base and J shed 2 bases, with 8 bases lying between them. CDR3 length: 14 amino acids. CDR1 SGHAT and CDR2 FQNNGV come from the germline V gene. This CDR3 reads CASSLGGSQETQYF. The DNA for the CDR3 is TGTGCCAGCAGCTTAGGAGGGTCTCAAGAGACCCAGTACTTC.

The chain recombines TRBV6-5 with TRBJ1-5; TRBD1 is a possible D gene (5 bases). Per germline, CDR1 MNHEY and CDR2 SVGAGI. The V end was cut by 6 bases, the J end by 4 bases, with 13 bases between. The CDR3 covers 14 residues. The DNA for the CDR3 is TGTGCCAGCAGAAAAGGACGGACAAATCAGCCCCAGCATTTT. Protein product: CASRKGRTNQPQHF.

For the CDR3, the DNA is TGTGCCAGCAGTTTAACCGGGACAGGATGGCCCTACGAGCAGTACTTC. As protein: CASSLTGTGWPYEQYF. The genes are TRBV28 and TRBJ2-7; 8 nucleotides line up with TRBD1. Germline CDR1 and CDR2: MDHEN and SYDVKM. The CDR3 is made up of 16 amino acids. J lost 2 bases, V lost 2 bases, and 8 bases had no gene match.

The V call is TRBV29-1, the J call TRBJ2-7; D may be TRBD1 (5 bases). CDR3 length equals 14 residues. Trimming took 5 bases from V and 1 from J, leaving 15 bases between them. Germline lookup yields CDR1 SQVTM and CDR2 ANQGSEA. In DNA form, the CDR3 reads TGCAGCGTTTTTGGGTCAGGGTGGTCCTACGAGCAGTACTTC. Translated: CSVFGSGWSYEQYF.

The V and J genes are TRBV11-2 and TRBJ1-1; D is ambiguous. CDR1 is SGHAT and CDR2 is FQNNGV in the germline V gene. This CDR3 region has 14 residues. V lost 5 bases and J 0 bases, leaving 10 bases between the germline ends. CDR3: CASSAGIMNTEAFF. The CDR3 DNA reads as TGTGCCAGCAGCGCGGGGATCATGAACACTGAAGCTTTCTTT.

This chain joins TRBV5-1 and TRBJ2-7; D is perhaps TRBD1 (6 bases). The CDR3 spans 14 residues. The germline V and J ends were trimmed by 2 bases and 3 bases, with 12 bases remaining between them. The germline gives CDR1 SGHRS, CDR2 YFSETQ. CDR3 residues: CASSFTGTNYEQYF. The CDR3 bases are TGCGCCAGCAGCTTCACCGGGACAAACTACGAGCAGTACTTC.

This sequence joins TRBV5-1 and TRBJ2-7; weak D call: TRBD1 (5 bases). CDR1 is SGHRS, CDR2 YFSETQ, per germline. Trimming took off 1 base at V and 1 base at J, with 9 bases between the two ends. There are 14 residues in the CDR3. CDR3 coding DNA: TGCGCCAGCAGCTTGTTCCAGGGATCCTACGAGCAGTACTTC. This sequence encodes CASSLFQGSYEQYF.

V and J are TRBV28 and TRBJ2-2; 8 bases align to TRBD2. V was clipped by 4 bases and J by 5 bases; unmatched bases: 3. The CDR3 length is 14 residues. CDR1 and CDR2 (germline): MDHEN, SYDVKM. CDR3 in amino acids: CASSWAGGTGELFF. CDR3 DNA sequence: TGTGCCAGCAGTTGGGCGGGAGGTACCGGGGAGCTGTTTTTT.

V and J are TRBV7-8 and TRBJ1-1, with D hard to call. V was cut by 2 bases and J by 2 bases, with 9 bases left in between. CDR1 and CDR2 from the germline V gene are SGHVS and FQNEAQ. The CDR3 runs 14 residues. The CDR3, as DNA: TGTGCCAGCAGCTTATCAGTCGTAAACACTGAAGCTTTCTTT. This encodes CASSLSVVNTEAFF.